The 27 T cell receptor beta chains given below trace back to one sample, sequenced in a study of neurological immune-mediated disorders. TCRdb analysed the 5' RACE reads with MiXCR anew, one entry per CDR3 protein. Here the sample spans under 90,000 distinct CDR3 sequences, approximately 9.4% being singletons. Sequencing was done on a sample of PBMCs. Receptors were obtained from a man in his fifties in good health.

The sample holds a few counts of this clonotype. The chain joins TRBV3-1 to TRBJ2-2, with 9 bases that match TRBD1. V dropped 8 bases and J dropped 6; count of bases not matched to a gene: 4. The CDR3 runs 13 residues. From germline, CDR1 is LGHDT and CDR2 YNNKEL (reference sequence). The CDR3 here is CASWTGVSGELFF. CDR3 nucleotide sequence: TGTGCCAGCTGGACAGGGGTTTCCGGGGAGCTGTTTTTT.

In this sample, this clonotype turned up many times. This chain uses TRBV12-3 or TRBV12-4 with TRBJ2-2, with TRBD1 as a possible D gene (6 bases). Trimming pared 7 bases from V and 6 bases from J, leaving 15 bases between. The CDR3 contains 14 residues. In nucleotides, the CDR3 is TGTGCCAGCACCCCCGCAGGGGTTTCCGGGGAGCTGTTTTTT. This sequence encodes CASTPAGVSGELFF.

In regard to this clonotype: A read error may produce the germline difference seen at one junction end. The CDR3 reads CASNTGQGAFPYKQYF. CDR3 bases: TGCGCCAGCAACACTGGACAGGGGGCATTCCCCTACAAGCAGTACTTC. The genes are TRBV5-1 and TRBJ2-7; 11 bases are a match to TRBD1. Germline V gene data show CDR1 as SGHRS and CDR2 as YFSETQ. The CDR3 spans 16 residues.

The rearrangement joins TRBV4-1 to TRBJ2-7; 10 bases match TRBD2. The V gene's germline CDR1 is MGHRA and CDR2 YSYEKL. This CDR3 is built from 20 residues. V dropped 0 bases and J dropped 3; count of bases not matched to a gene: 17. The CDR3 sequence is CASSQDLTSGDVRAFYEQYF. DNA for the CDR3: TGCGCCAGCAGCCAAGATCTTACTAGCGGGGATGTAAGGGCCTTCTACGAGCAGTACTTC.

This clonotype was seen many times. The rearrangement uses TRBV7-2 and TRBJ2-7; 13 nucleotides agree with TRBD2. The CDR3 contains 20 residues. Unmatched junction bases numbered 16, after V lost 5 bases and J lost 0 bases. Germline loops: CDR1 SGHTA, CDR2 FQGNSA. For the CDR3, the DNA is TGTGCCAGCAGCCTCAGGGGGCTGACTAGCGGGGGGCACCTCTCCTACGAGCAGTACTTC. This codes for CASSLRGLTSGGHLSYEQYF.

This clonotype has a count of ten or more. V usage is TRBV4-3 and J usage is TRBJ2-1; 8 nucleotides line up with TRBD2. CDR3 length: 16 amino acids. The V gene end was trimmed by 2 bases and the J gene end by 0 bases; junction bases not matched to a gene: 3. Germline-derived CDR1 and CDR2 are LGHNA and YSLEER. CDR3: CASSQTGTSSYNEQFF. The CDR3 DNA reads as TGCGCCAGCAGCCAAACCGGGACTAGCTCCTACAATGAGCAGTTCTTC.

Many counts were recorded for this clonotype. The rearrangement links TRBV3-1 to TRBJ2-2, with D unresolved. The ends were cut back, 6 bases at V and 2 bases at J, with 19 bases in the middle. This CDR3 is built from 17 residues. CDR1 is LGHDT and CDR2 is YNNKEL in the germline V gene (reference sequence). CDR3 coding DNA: TGTGCCAGCAGTCAGCCAAGGGCTTTAGGCAACACCGGGGAGCTGTTTTTT. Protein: CASSQPRALGNTGELFF.

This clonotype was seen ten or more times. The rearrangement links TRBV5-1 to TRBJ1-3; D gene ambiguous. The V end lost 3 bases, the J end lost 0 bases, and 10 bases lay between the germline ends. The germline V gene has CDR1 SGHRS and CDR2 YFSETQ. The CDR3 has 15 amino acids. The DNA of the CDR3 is TGCGCCAGCAGCTCGGGCCCTTCCTCTGGAAACACCATATATTTT. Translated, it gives CASSSGPSSGNTIYF.

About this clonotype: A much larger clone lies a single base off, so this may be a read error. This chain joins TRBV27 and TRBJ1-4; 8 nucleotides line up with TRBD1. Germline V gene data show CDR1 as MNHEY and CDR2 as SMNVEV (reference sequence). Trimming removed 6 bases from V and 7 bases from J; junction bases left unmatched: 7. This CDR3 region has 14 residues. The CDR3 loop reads CASSLDRASEKLFF. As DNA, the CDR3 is TGTGCCAGCAGCTTGGACAGGGCGAGTGAAAAACTGTTTTTT.

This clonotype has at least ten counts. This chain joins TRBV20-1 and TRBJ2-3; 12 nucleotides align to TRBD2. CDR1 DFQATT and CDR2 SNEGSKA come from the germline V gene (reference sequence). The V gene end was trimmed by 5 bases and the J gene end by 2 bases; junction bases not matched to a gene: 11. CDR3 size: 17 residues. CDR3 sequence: CSALHPTSGGNTDTQYF. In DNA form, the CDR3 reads TGCAGTGCTCTCCACCCAACTAGCGGGGGGAACACAGATACGCAGTATTTT.

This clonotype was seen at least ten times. CDR3 sequence (DNA): TGTGCCAGCAGTTTGGGGATAGCGGGAGGGAATTCGTATGGTACGCAGTATTTT. Protein sequence: CASSLGIAGGNSYGTQYF. This sequence joins TRBV12-3 or TRBV12-4 and TRBJ2-3, with 11 bases aligning to TRBD2. The V gene end was trimmed by 3 bases and the J gene end by 8 bases; junction bases not matched to a gene: 16. The length of the CDR3 is 18 residues.

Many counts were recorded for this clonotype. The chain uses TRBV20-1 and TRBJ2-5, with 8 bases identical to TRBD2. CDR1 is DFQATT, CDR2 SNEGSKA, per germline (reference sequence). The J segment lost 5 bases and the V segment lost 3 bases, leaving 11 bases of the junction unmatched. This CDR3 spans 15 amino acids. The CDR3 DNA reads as TGCAGTGCTAGTAGTCCAAGCGGGAGACGTGAGACCCAGTACTTC. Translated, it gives CSASSPSGRRETQYF.

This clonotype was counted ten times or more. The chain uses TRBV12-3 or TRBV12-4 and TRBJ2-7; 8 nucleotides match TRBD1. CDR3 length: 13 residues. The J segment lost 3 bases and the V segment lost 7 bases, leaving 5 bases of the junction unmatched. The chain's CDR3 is CASTGGLFYEQYF. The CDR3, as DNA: TGTGCCAGCACAGGGGGCCTATTCTACGAGCAGTACTTC.

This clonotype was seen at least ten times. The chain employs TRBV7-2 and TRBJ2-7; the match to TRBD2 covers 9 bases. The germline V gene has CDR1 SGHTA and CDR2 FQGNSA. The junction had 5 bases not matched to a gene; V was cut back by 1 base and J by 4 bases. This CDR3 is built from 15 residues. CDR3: CASSLVGGRAYEQYF. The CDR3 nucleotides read TGTGCCAGCAGCTTAGTGGGCGGGAGGGCATACGAGCAGTACTTC.

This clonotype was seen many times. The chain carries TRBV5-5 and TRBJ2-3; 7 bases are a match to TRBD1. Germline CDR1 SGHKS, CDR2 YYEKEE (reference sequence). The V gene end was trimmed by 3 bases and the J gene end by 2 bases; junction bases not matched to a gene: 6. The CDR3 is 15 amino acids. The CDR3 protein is CASSSPTGLTDTQYF. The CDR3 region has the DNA TGTGCCAGCAGCTCCCCGACAGGGCTCACAGATACGCAGTATTTT.

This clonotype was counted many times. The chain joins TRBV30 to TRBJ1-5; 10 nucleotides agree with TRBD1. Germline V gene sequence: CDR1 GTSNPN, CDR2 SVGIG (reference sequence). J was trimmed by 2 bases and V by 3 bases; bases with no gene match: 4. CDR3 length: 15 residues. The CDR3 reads CAWSRGQGGNQPQHF. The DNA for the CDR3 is TGTGCCTGGAGCCGCGGACAGGGGGGCAATCAGCCCCAGCATTTT.

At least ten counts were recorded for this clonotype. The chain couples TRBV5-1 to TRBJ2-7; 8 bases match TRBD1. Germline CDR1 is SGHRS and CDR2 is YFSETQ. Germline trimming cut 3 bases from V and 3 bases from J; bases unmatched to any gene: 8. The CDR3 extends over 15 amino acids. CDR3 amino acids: CASSSGAGGLYEQYF. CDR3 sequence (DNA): TGCGCCAGCAGCTCCGGTGCAGGGGGCCTCTACGAGCAGTACTTC.

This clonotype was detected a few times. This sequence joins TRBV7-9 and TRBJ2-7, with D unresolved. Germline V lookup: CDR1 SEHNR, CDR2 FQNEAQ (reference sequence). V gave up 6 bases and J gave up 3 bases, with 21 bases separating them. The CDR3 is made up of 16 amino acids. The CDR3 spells CASSKALGVSDYEQYF. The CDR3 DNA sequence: TGTGCCAGCAGTAAAGCCCTTGGCGTGTCGGACTACGAGCAGTACTTC.

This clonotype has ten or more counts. The CDR3 spells CASSQVADRVRETQYF. The CDR3 DNA reads as TGTGCCAGCAGCCAAGTGGCGGACAGGGTGAGGGAGACCCAGTACTTC. V gene TRBV4-2 combines with J gene TRBJ2-5; TRBD1 matches 8 bases. The CDR3 spans 16 residues. CDR1 and CDR2 from the germline V gene are LGHNA and YNFKEQ. V shed 1 base and J 5 bases; nucleotides not matched to a gene: 9.

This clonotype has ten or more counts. CDR3 amino acids: CASRPGQINYGYTF. The CDR3 region has the DNA TGTGCCAGCAGGCCCGGACAGATTAACTATGGCTACACCTTC. The J gene is TRBJ1-2, the V gene TRBV28; TRBD1 might be the D (6 bases). The CDR3 loop spans 14 amino acids. The germline V gene has CDR1 MDHEN and CDR2 SYDVKM. Trimming removed 6 bases at V and 1 base at J, with 12 bases between.

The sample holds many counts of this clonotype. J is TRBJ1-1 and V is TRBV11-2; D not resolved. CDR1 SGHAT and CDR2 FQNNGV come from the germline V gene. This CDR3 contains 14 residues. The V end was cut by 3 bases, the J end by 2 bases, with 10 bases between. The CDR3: CASSFTEGNTEAFF. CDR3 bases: TGTGCCAGCAGCTTTACGGAAGGTAACACTGAAGCTTTCTTT.

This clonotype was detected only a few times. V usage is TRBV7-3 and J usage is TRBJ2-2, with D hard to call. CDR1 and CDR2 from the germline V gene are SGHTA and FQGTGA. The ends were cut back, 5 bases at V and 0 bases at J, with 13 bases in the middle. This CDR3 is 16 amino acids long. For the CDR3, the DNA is TGTGCCAGCAGCCCCCAGGCCCCCGCGAACACCGGGGAGCTGTTTTTT. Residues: CASSPQAPANTGELFF.

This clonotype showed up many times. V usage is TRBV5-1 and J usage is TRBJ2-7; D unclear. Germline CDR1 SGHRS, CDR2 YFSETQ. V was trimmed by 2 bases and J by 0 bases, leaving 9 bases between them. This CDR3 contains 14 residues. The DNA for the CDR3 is TGCGCCAGCAGCTTCGGCACGAGCTCCTACGAGCAGTACTTC. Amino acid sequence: CASSFGTSSYEQYF.

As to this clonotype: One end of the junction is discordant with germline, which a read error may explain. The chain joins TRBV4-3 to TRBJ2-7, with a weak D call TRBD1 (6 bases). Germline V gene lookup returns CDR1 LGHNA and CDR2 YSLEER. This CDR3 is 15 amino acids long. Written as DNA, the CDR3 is TGCGCCAGCAACCAAGTGTACACAGGGCTAACCGAGCAGTACTTC. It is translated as CASNQVYTGLTEQYF.

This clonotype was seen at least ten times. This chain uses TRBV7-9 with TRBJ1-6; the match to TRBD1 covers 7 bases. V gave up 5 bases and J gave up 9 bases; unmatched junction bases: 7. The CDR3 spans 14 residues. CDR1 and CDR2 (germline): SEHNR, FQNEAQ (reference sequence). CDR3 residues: CASSPRQGASPLHF. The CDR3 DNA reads TGTGCCAGCAGCCCGAGACAGGGCGCTTCACCCCTCCACTTT.

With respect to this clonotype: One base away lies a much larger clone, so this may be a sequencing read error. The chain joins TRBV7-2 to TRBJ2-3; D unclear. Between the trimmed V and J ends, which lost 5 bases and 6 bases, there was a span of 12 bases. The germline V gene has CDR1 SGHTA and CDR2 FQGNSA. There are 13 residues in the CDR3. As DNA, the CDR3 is TGTGCCAGCAGCATAGATCGGTCCGATACGCAGTATTTT. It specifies CASSIDRSDTQYF.

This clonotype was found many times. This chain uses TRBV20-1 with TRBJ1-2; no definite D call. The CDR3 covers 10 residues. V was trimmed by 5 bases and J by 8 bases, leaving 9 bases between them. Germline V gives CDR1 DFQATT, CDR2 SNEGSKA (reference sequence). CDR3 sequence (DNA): TGCAGTGCTCCCCGGGAAGGCTACACCTTC. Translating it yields CSAPREGYTF.